The 25 T cell receptor beta chains listed next were all sequenced from one sample in a study of T cell responses to AZD1222 COVID-19 vaccine. TCRdb's table, derived via immunoSEQ multiplex PCR, lists solely in-frame clones and lacks some. The sample has about 150,000 clones, approximately 94% seen once. The sequenced sample was peripheral blood, obtained on day 0 of AZD1222 vaccination. The receptors derive from an adult in good health.

The sample holds one count of this clone. CDR3 DNA: TGTGCCAGCAGTGTAGAAAGGGGGCAGGAAGCTTTCTTT. It specifies CASSVERGQEAFF. The V call is TRBV2, the J call TRBJ1-1; 7 nucleotides agree with TRBD1. The J segment lost 8 bases and the V segment lost 4 bases, leaving 7 bases of the junction unmatched. The germline gives CDR1 SNHLY, CDR2 FYNNEI. The CDR3 consists of 13 residues.

J is TRBJ2-1 and V is TRBV12-5; no reliable D call. V was pared by 10 bases and J by 10 bases, with 17 bases between. The CDR3 runs 12 residues. CDR1 and CDR2 (germline): LGHNT, FRNRAP. The CDR3 region is CATGERAEEQFF. In DNA form, the CDR3 reads TGTGCTACAGGAGAAAGGGCCGAGGAGCAGTTCTTC.

This clone was counted between two and nine times. The rearrangement uses TRBV19 and TRBJ2-2; 8 bases are shared with TRBD1. CDR1 and CDR2 from the germline V gene are LNHDA and SQIVND (reference sequence). Unmatched junction bases numbered 2, after V lost 10 bases and J lost 1 base. CDR3 length: 13 residues. The CDR3 protein is CATGTGNTGELFF. CDR3 DNA: TGTGCCACCGGGACAGGGAACACCGGGGAGCTGTTTTTT.

The V and J genes are TRBV18 and TRBJ2-1; 8 nucleotides line up with TRBD2. The V and J ends lost 3 bases and 8 bases, in that order; junction bases with no gene match: 6. Germline assignment: CDR1 KGHSH and CDR2 LQKENI. This CDR3 is 14 amino acids long. The CDR3 DNA follows: TGTGCCAGCTCACCCGACGAGGGACTAGATGAGCAGTTCTTC. Amino acid sequence: CASSPDEGLDEQFF.

In this sample, this clone turned up once. The CDR3 loop is CASSQERTLGAFF. In DNA form, the CDR3 reads TGCGCCAGCAGCCAAGAACGGACCTTGGGAGCTTTCTTT. V gene TRBV4-1 combines with J gene TRBJ1-1; D remains ambiguous. Trimming cost V 0 bases and J 10 bases, with 12 bases left between them. The CDR3 sequence is 13 residues long. Germline assignment: CDR1 MGHRA and CDR2 YSYEKL.

This chain joins TRBV7-9 and TRBJ2-3, with 10 bases identical to TRBD2. The V gene's germline CDR1 is SEHNR and CDR2 FQNEAQ (reference sequence). This CDR3 is built from 16 residues. V was pared by 5 bases and J by 2 bases, with 7 bases of the junction left unmatched. Here the CDR3 reads CASSRPSGGITDTQYF. The CDR3 DNA is TGTGCCAGCAGCCGTCCTAGCGGGGGAATCACAGATACGCAGTATTTT.

V usage is TRBV7-6 and J usage is TRBJ2-5, with a weak D call TRBD1 (6 bases). CDR1 and CDR2 (germline): SGHVS, FNYEAQ. This CDR3 comprises 13 residues. The ends were cut back, 4 bases at V and 5 bases at J, with 11 bases in the middle. DNA for the CDR3: TGTGCCAGCAGCTCGACAGGAGCGGAGACCCAGTACTTC. It is translated as CASSSTGAETQYF.

The CDR3 loop reads CASSQRTGEQFF. For the CDR3, the DNA is TGTGCCAGCAGCCAGAGGACTGGCGAGCAGTTCTTC. This chain connects TRBV3-1 (or the pseudogene TRBV3-2) to TRBJ2-1, with D perhaps matching TRBD2 (5 bases). CDR3 length: 12 residues. CDR1 and CDR2 from the germline V gene are LGHDT and YNNKEL (reference sequence). Trimming took 3 bases from V and 10 from J, leaving 10 bases between them.

CDR3 in DNA: TGCGCCAGCATGGGGGCTGACTATGGCTACACCTTC. Its translation: CASMGADYGYTF. The chain recombines TRBV5-1 with TRBJ1-2; TRBD1 might be the D (6 bases). Trimming removed 6 bases at V and 3 bases at J, with 9 bases between. This CDR3 has 12 residues. Germline V CDR1 and CDR2: SGHRS, YFSETQ. The full variable domain, rest sourced from reference TRBV5-1 and TRBJ1-2, is KAGVTQTPRYLIKTRGQQVTLSCSPISGHRSVSWYQQTPGQGLQFLFEYFSETQRNKGNFPGRFSGRQFSNSRSEMNVSTLELGDSALYLCASMGADYGYTFGSGTRLTVV.

The V and J genes are TRBV28 and TRBJ2-2, with D tentatively TRBD1 (6 bases). This CDR3 contains 16 residues. Per germline, CDR1 MDHEN and CDR2 SYDVKM. Trimming left V 6 bases short and J 1 base short, with 15 bases between. Written as DNA, the CDR3 is TGTGCCAGCAGACCACAGGGTAGGGTGAACACCGGGGAGCTGTTTTTT. Protein: CASRPQGRVNTGELFF. Drawing the rest from reference TRBV28 and TRBJ2-2, the complete variable domain is DVKVTQSSRYLVKRTGEKVFLECVQDMDHENMFWYRQDPGLGLRLIYFSYDVKMKEKGDIPEGYSVSREKKERFSLILESASTNQTSMYLCASRPQGRVNTGELFFGEGSRLTVL.

The chain has TRBV4-1 and TRBJ2-1; D call uncertain. The CDR3 covers 14 residues. The ends were cut back, 8 bases at V and 6 bases at J, with 17 bases in the middle. Germline V CDR1 and CDR2: MGHRA, YSYEKL. The CDR3 bases are TGCGCCAGCGGAGACGTCACCCCGGGCAATGAGCAGTTCTTC. Amino acid sequence: CASGDVTPGNEQFF.

J is TRBJ2-6 and V is TRBV4-1; 7 nucleotides align to TRBD2. The CDR3 length is 18 residues. Germline V lookup: CDR1 MGHRA, CDR2 YSYEKL. V was pared by 4 bases and J by 0 bases, with 9 bases of the junction left unmatched. Written as DNA, the CDR3 is TGCGCCAGCAGCCCCCGGGGAGGGACGAGCTCTGGGGCCAACGTCCTGACTTTC. Translating it yields CASSPRGGTSSGANVLTF.

This clone was seen just once. V and J are TRBV5-1 and TRBJ1-2; no firm D call. CDR3 length equals 14 residues. CDR1 SGHRS and CDR2 YFSETQ come from the germline V gene. The V end was cut by 4 bases, the J end by 8 bases, with 18 bases between. CDR3 region: CASSPSPGGSGYTF. For the CDR3, the DNA is TGCGCCAGCAGCCCCAGCCCTGGTGGGAGCGGCTACACCTTC.

The chain employs TRBV4-1 and TRBJ1-1; D gene ambiguous. CDR1 is MGHRA and CDR2 is YSYEKL in the germline V gene. V was clipped by 1 base and J by 8 bases, with 11 bases between them. The length of the CDR3 is 13 residues. CDR3 DNA sequence: TGCGCCAGCAGCCAAGCGATCCGGGGAGAAGCTTTCTTT. Protein: CASSQAIRGEAFF.

The chain couples TRBV27 to TRBJ1-2, with D possibly TRBD1 on 6 matching bases. V gave up 5 bases and J gave up 5 bases, with 18 bases separating them. Per the germline V gene, CDR1 is MNHEY and CDR2 is SMNVEV (reference sequence). The length of the CDR3 is 15 residues. CDR3 protein: CASSNRARIVYGYTF. CDR3 nucleotide sequence: TGTGCCAGCAGTAACAGGGCTCGGATTGTTTATGGCTACACCTTC.

As concerns this clone: Other DNA sequences in the sample encode the same CDR3. V usage is TRBV18 and J usage is TRBJ1-5, with a weak D call TRBD1 (5 bases). The CDR3 sequence is 13 residues long. Germline CDR1 is KGHSH and CDR2 is LQKENI. The V and J ends lost 2 bases and 7 bases respectively, with 9 bases between them. The CDR3 protein is CASSPGRDQPQHF. CDR3 nucleotides: TGTGCCAGCTCACCAGGCAGGGACCAGCCCCAGCATTTT.

This clone was counted only a few times. The chain links TRBV24-1 to TRBJ2-2, with TRBD1 matching over 7 bases. The CDR3 is made up of 15 amino acids. J gave up 3 bases and V 5 bases, and 5 bases lay outside the gene matches. The germline V gene encodes CDR1 KGHDR and CDR2 SFDVKD. CDR3 coding DNA: TGTGCCACCAGTGCCGGGGACAGATACACCGGGGAGCTGTTTTTT. It specifies CATSAGDRYTGELFF.

This clone was recorded once. The chain uses TRBV5-4 and TRBJ1-2; D perhaps matches TRBD1 (6 bases). Trimming took 0 bases from V and 5 from J, leaving 11 bases between them. The CDR3 is 14 residues long. The germline V gene encodes CDR1 SGHNT and CDR2 YYREEE (reference sequence). In DNA, the CDR3 is TGTGCCAGCAGCTTGGAAACAGGGTCATATGGCTACACCTTC. It encodes CASSLETGSYGYTF.

V usage is TRBV5-6 and J usage is TRBJ2-7; D is unclear. The CDR3 extends over 16 amino acids. V was clipped by 2 bases and J by 0 bases, with 15 bases between them. Germline CDR1 reads SGHDT; CDR2 reads YYEEEE. In nucleotides, the CDR3 is TGTGCCAGCAGCTTAGGACCCCAACAGCCCTCCTACGAGCAGTACGTC. This encodes CASSLGPQQPSYEQYV.

The V and J genes are TRBV5-1 and TRBJ2-1, with unresolved D. Trimming took off 0 bases at V and 7 bases at J, with 14 bases between the two ends. CDR3 length equals 15 residues. Per the germline V gene, CDR1 is SGHRS and CDR2 is YFSETQ. The CDR3 spells CASSLGQVTTNEQFF. CDR3 coding DNA: TGCGCCAGCAGCTTGGGGCAGGTAACGACTAATGAGCAGTTCTTC.

The chain carries TRBV27 and TRBJ2-2; 9 bases are a match to TRBD1. J lost 5 bases, V lost 5 bases, and 6 bases had no gene match. In germline, CDR1 is MNHEY, CDR2 SMNVEV (reference sequence). The CDR3 runs to 15 residues. In DNA, the CDR3 is TGTGCCAGCAGTCCAGGGACAGGGTGGACCGGGGAGCTGTTTTTT. It encodes CASSPGTGWTGELFF.

For the CDR3, the DNA is TGCGCCAGCAGCCCCGTGAGGAGCGGGGAGGGGGATGAGCAGTTCTTC. Its protein product is CASSPVRSGEGDEQFF. The V and J genes are TRBV5-1 and TRBJ2-1; weak D call: TRBD2 (7 bases). V was cut by 4 bases and J by 8 bases, with 22 bases left in between. This CDR3 has 16 amino acids. Germline V CDR1 and CDR2: SGHRS, YFSETQ.

This sequence joins TRBV4-1 and TRBJ1-1; D is uncertain. CDR1 and CDR2 from the germline V gene are MGHRA and YSYEKL. The length of the CDR3 is 15 residues. V lost 3 bases and J 2 bases, leaving 13 bases between the germline ends. The CDR3 DNA sequence: TGCGCCAGCAGCCAGCGGTTCGTGGCTAACACTGAAGCTTTCTTT. It encodes CASSQRFVANTEAFF.

The V call is TRBV27, the J call TRBJ2-3, with 8 bases aligning to TRBD2. From germline, CDR1 is MNHEY and CDR2 SMNVEV (reference sequence). V trimming: 6 bases; J trimming: 4 bases; junction bases outside the gene matches: 6. The CDR3 totals 14 residues. The DNA of the CDR3 is TGTGCCAGCAGATTAGCGGGAAGGGCAGATACGCAGTATTTT. This encodes CASRLAGRADTQYF.

This clone has a single count. CDR3 amino acids: CASSPDSGRATDTQYF. CDR3 bases: TGTGCCAGCTCACCCGATAGCGGGAGGGCCACAGATACGCAGTATTTT. The rearrangement links TRBV18 to TRBJ2-3; 11 positions match TRBD2. With 3 bases clipped from V and 2 bases from J, the junction kept 4 bases outside the gene matches. Germline assignment: CDR1 KGHSH and CDR2 LQKENI. This CDR3 is built from 16 residues.